The TCR beta chain described here comes from a study of blood T cell repertoires in COVID-19. Study-level information: The United States, Italy and Spain provided the acute and convalescent COVID-19 samples. Nucleic acid was either cDNA or gDNA, and it came from T cells, B-cell-depleted T cells, or PBMCs.

The V gene's germline CDR1 is SNHLY and CDR2 FYNNEI. The CDR3 runs to 15 residues. Trimming took off 3 bases at V and 0 bases at J, with 10 bases between the two ends. In the original analysis: Amplification with reference gene primers provided the estimates of nucleated cell counts. The protocol was immunoSEQ multiplex PCR, while the TCRdb copy is restricted to in-frame clones and leaves out a portion. Clone size and V and J calls were adopted from that table, with D and trimming inferred from the DNA. This table has roughly 160,000 clones, roughly 86% appearing once. The TCR sequence derives from a man in his fifties or sixties with active or convalescent COVID-19. This chain joins TRBV2 and TRBJ2-3; D remains unclear. Sequencing was performed on peripheral blood. The CDR3 loop reads CASSDSVGSTDTQYF. The CDR3 DNA reads TGTGCCAGCAGTGACTCGGTCGGGAGCACAGATACGCAGTATTTT.